The 16 T cell receptor beta chains reported below all come from one sample, sequenced in a study of response to subunit inactivated influenza vaccine. TCRdb analysed the RT-PCR reads with MiXCR anew, one entry per CDR3 protein. Of about 780,000 distinct CDR3 sequences listed, around 18% were seen once; the top ten hold approximately 11%. This specimen consisted of PBMCs from blood, obtained around 5 days after vaccination. These TCRs come from a man in his fifties who received an inactivated influenza vaccine.

This clonotype has just a few counts. V is TRBV18 and J is TRBJ1-2, with a possible D match to TRBD1 (5 bases). Trimming took off 6 bases at V and 1 base at J, with 12 bases between the two ends. This CDR3 is built from 14 residues. Germline CDR1 and CDR2: KGHSH and LQKENI. Here the CDR3 DNA reads TGTGCCAGCTCGGGGGAGACAAATAACTATGGCTACACCTTC. Its protein is CASSGETNNYGYTF. Based on the CDR3 plus reference TRBV18 and TRBJ1-2, the full variable domain is NAGVMQNPRHLVRRRGQEARLRCSPMKGHSHVYWYRQLPEEGLKFMVYLQKENIIDESGMPKERFSAEFPKEGPSILRIQQVVRGDSAAYFCASSGETNNYGYTFGSGTRLTVV.

This clonotype occurred many times. This chain connects TRBV28 to TRBJ2-1; 14 nucleotides line up with TRBD2. CDR1 MDHEN and CDR2 SYDVKM come from the germline V gene. The CDR3 has 20 amino acids. Trimming removed 5 bases from V and 7 bases from J; junction bases left unmatched: 19. The CDR3 is CASSNTGLAGVRSWRNEQFF. Here the CDR3 DNA reads TGTGCCAGCAGTAACACGGGACTAGCGGGGGTTAGGTCGTGGAGGAATGAGCAGTTCTTC.

The V and J genes are TRBV5-1 and TRBJ1-4; D remains ambiguous. The CDR3 loop spans 14 amino acids. Germline CDR1 and CDR2: SGHRS and YFSETQ. V lost 0 bases and J lost 7, with 10 bases in between. CDR3 DNA: TGCGCCAGCAGCTTGGACAATGCCGGTGAAAAACTGTTTTTT. As protein: CASSLDNAGEKLFF. Variable domain in full (rest from reference TRBV5-1 and TRBJ1-4): KAGVTQTPRYLIKTRGQQVTLSCSPISGHRSVSWYQQTPGQGLQFLFEYFSETQRNKGNFPGRFSGRQFSNSRSEMNVSTLELGDSALYLCASSLDNAGEKLFFGSGTQLSVL.

This clonotype was counted a few times. This chain connects TRBV29-1 to TRBJ2-2; 9 positions match TRBD2. This CDR3 is 15 amino acids long. Germline V gene data show CDR1 as SQVTM and CDR2 as ANQGSEA. V was pared by 8 bases and J by 4 bases, with 11 bases of the junction left unmatched. The CDR3: CSTFSRAGGTGELFF. The CDR3 region has the DNA TGCAGCACATTCAGTCGAGCGGGGGGCACCGGGGAGCTGTTTTTT.

A few counts support this clonotype. The genes are TRBV9 and TRBJ2-1, with a tentative D call TRBD2 (5 bases). The CDR3 spans 12 residues. V was pared by 3 bases and J by 11 bases, with 12 bases between. The V gene's germline CDR1 is SGDLS and CDR2 YYNGEE. The CDR3 region has the DNA TGTGCCAGCAGCGGAGAGGGCCGGAAGCAGTTCTTC. It specifies CASSGEGRKQFF.

V and J are TRBV7-2 and TRBJ1-4, with D maybe TRBD1 (5 bases). This CDR3 has 16 residues. Germline values: CDR1 SGHTA, CDR2 FQGNSA. V gave up 5 bases and J gave up 4 bases, with 17 bases separating them. CDR3 loop: CASSPQGGRGNEKLFF. In nucleotides, the CDR3 is TGTGCCAGCAGCCCCCAAGGAGGGAGGGGTAATGAAAAACTGTTTTTT.

This clonotype was recorded at least ten times. The chain combines TRBV11-2 with TRBJ2-5, with D tentatively TRBD1 or TRBD2 (5 bases each). Per germline, CDR1 SGHAT and CDR2 FQNNGV. Deletions cut 0 bases from V and 0 bases from J, with 20 bases between. The CDR3 length is 19 residues. The CDR3 spells CASSLDSGRGRWYQETQYF. The CDR3 DNA reads TGTGCCAGCAGCTTAGATAGTGGTAGGGGACGGTGGTACCAAGAGACCCAGTACTTC.

The V call is TRBV5-1, the J call TRBJ2-7; no definite D call. CDR1 and CDR2 from the germline V gene are SGHRS and YFSETQ. The CDR3 totals 13 residues. V dropped 2 bases and J dropped 5 bases, with 11 bases sitting between them. The CDR3 reads CASSFQSLHEQYF. The CDR3 DNA reads as TGCGCCAGCAGCTTCCAGAGCCTGCACGAGCAGTACTTC.

This clonotype was counted only a few times. This chain links TRBV7-3 with TRBJ2-7; 11 bases align to TRBD2. J was trimmed by 2 bases and V by 0 bases; bases with no gene match: 3. This CDR3 is 16 amino acids long. Germline V gene sequence: CDR1 SGHTA, CDR2 FQGTGA. The CDR3 DNA reads as TGTGCCAGCAGCTTAACTGGGACTAGCGGAACCTACGAGCAGTACTTC. Amino acids: CASSLTGTSGTYEQYF.

V gene TRBV20-1 combines with J gene TRBJ2-2, with a possible D match to TRBD1 (6 bases). Germline assignment: CDR1 DFQATT and CDR2 SNEGSKA (reference sequence). Trimming left V 3 bases short and J 2 bases short, with 13 bases between. The CDR3 loop spans 15 amino acids. CDR3 DNA: TGCAGTGCTAGGGGGGCTAGCCGTAACACCGGGGAGCTGTTTTTT. Translated: CSARGASRNTGELFF.

This clonotype was observed a few times. This chain connects TRBV11-2 to TRBJ2-2, with unresolved D. The CDR3 is made up of 14 amino acids. V was shortened by 0 bases and J by 7 bases, with 9 bases between the two germline ends. Germline V gives CDR1 SGHAT, CDR2 FQNNGV. The DNA for the CDR3 is TGTGCCAGCAGCTTAGATCGGCTAGACGGGGAGCTGTTTTTT. This gives the protein CASSLDRLDGELFF.

This clonotype has ten or more counts. This rearrangement joins TRBV20-1 to TRBJ1-3; TRBD1 aligns across 7 bases. Looked up from germline, CDR1 is DFQATT and CDR2 is SNEGSKA (reference sequence). The ends lost 6 bases at V and 0 bases at J; junction bases unmatched: 8. The length of the CDR3 is 15 residues. Here the CDR3 DNA reads TGCAGTGCCGGAGGACAGGCACCCTCTGGAAACACCATATATTTT. Amino acid sequence: CSAGGQAPSGNTIYF.

Ten or more counts support this clonotype. The chain couples TRBV7-2 to TRBJ2-1; D remains ambiguous. The germline CDR1 and CDR2 sequences are SGHTA and FQGNSA. The CDR3 extends over 11 amino acids. V dropped 3 bases and J dropped 7 bases, with 4 bases sitting between them. DNA for the CDR3: TGTGCCAGCAGCTTTTTAAATGAGCAGTTCTTC. Protein sequence: CASSFLNEQFF.

There are a few counts of this clonotype. The gene calls are TRBV5-5 and TRBJ2-3; 9 positions match TRBD2. Germline-derived CDR1 and CDR2 are SGHKS and YYEKEE (reference sequence). Trimming took 0 bases from V and 6 from J; bases not matched to a gene: 11. CDR3 size: 17 residues. The CDR3 coding sequence is TGTGCCAGCAGCTTGGAACCGGGACTAGCTGTCCTTGATACGCAGTATTTT. It specifies CASSLEPGLAVLDTQYF.

This clonotype has a handful of counts. The J gene is TRBJ2-7, the V gene TRBV4-3; D perhaps matches TRBD1 (6 bases). Between the trimmed V and J ends, which lost 5 bases and 0 bases, there was a span of 14 bases. The CDR3 spans 15 residues. Germline CDR1 reads LGHNA; CDR2 reads YSLEER. The CDR3 spells CASSVDEGVSYEQYF. The CDR3 nucleotides read TGCGCCAGCAGCGTAGACGAGGGGGTCTCCTACGAGCAGTACTTC.

This clonotype has a handful of counts. CDR3 coding DNA: TGTGCCACCAGAAGGGGCCCCAGCACAGATACGCAGTATTTT. Its protein is CATRRGPSTDTQYF. V usage is TRBV4-2 and J usage is TRBJ2-3; D is perhaps TRBD1 (5 bases). Per the germline V gene, CDR1 is LGHNA and CDR2 is YNFKEQ. The length of the CDR3 is 14 residues. V was trimmed by 10 bases and J by 0 bases, leaving 14 bases between them.